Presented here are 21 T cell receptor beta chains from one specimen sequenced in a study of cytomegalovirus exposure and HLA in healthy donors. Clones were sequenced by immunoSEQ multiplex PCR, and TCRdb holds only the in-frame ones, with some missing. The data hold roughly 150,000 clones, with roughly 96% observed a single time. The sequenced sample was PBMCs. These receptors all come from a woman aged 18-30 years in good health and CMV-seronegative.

The CDR3 reads CASADRTLALAGELFF. In DNA form, the CDR3 reads TGTGCCAGTGCGGACAGGACCCTCGCCCTCGCCGGGGAGCTGTTTTTT. The chain combines TRBV19 with TRBJ2-2; 7 positions agree with TRBD1. This CDR3 region has 16 residues. Trimming at V came to 8 bases and at J to 6 bases, leaving 15 bases not matched to a gene. The germline V gene encodes CDR1 LNHDA and CDR2 SQIVND (reference sequence).

CDR3 coding DNA: TGTGCCAGCAGCCCGCCCGGTTGGACTCCTTATGGCTACACCTTC. It encodes CASSPPGWTPYGYTF. This rearrangement joins TRBV11-2 to TRBJ1-2; D uncertain. CDR1 is SGHAT and CDR2 is FQNNGV in the germline V gene. V was pared by 5 bases and J by 5 bases, with 18 bases between. The CDR3 loop spans 15 amino acids.

The CDR3 spells CASSFGPSEETQYF. The DNA of the CDR3 is TGCGCCAGCAGCTTCGGCCCTAGCGAAGAGACCCAGTACTTC. J is TRBJ2-5 and V is TRBV5-1, with D possibly being TRBD2 (6 bases). Germline V CDR1 and CDR2: SGHRS, YFSETQ. The CDR3 has 14 residues. Trimming shortened V by 2 bases and J by 3 bases, and 11 bases separated the two germline ends.

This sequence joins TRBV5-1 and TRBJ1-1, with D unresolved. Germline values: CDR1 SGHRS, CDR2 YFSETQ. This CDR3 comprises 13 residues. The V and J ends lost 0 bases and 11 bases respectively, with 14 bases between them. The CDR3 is CASSLGFSGFAFF. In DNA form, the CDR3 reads TGCGCCAGCAGCTTGGGTTTCTCGGGGTTTGCTTTCTTT. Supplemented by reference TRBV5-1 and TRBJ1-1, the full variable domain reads KAGVTQTPRYLIKTRGQQVTLSCSPISGHRSVSWYQQTPGQGLQFLFEYFSETQRNKGNFPGRFSGRQFSNSRSEMNVSTLELGDSALYLCASSLGFSGFAFFGQGTRLTVV.

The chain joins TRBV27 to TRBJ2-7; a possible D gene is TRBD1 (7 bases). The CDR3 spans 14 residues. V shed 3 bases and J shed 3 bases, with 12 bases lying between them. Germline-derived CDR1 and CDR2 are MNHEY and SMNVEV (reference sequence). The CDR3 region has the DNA TGTGCCAGCAGTTTCGCCAGGGGGGTCTACGAGCAGTACTTC. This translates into CASSFARGVYEQYF.

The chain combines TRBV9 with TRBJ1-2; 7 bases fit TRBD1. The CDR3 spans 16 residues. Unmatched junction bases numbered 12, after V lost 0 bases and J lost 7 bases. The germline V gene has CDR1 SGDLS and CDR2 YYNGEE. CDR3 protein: CASSVGRTGLYSGYTF. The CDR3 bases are TGTGCCAGCAGCGTAGGCCGGACAGGCCTTTACTCTGGCTACACCTTC.

As DNA, the CDR3 is TGCGCCAGTACGAGGGTCCCGGCAGATACGCAGTATTTT. This encodes CASTRVPADTQYF. This chain links TRBV5-1 with TRBJ2-3; tentatively, D is TRBD2 (5 bases). The length of the CDR3 is 13 residues. Trimming stripped 8 bases from V and 4 bases from J, with 14 bases between. The V gene's germline CDR1 is SGHRS and CDR2 YFSETQ. Full variable domain (rest looked up from reference TRBV5-1 and TRBJ2-3): KAGVTQTPRYLIKTRGQQVTLSCSPISGHRSVSWYQQTPGQGLQFLFEYFSETQRNKGNFPGRFSGRQFSNSRSEMNVSTLELGDSALYLCASTRVPADTQYFGPGTRLTVL.

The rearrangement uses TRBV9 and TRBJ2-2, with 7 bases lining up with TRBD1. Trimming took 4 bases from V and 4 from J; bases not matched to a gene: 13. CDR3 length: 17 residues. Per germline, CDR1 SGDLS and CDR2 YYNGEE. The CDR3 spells CASSITRDSVLTGELFF. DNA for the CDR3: TGTGCCAGCAGCATCACTAGGGACAGTGTCCTCACCGGGGAGCTGTTTTTT. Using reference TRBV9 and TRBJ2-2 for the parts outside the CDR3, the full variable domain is DSGVTQTPKHLITATGQRVTLRCSPRSGDLSVYWYQQSLDQGLQFLIQYYNGEERAKGNILERFSAQQFPDLHSELNLSSLELGDSALYFCASSITRDSVLTGELFFGEGSRLTVL.

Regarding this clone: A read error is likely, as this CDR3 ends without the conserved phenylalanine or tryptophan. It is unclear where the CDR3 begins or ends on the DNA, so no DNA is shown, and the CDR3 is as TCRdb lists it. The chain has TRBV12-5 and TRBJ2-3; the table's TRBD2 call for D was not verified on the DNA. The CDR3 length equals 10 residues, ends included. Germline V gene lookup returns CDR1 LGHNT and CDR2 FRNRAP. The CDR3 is CASGPGPSVR.

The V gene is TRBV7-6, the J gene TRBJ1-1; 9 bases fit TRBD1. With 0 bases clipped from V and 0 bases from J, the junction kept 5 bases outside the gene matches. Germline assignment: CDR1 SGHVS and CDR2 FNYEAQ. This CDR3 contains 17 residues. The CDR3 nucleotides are TGTGCCAGCAGCTTAGCACAGGGGGCATTGGTGAACACTGAAGCTTTCTTT. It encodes CASSLAQGALVNTEAFF.

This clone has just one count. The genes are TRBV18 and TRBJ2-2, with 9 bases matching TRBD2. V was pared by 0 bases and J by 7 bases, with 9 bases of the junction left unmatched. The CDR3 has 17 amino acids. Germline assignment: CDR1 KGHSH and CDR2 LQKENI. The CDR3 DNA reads TGTGCCAGCTCACCACCGAGGCTAGCGGGGCCCCGCGGGGAGCTGTTTTTT. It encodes CASSPPRLAGPRGELFF.

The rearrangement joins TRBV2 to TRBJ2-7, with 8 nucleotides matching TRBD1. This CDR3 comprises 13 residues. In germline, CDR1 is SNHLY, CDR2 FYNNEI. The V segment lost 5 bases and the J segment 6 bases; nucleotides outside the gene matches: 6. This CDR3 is CASSLEQGVEQYF. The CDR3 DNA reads TGTGCCAGCAGTTTGGAACAGGGGGTCGAGCAGTACTTC.

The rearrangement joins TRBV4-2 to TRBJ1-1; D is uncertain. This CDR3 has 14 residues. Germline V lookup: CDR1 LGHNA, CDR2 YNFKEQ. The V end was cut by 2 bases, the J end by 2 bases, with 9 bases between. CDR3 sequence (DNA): TGTGCCAGCAGCCAAAATGGCCAAAACACTGAAGCTTTCTTT. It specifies CASSQNGQNTEAFF.

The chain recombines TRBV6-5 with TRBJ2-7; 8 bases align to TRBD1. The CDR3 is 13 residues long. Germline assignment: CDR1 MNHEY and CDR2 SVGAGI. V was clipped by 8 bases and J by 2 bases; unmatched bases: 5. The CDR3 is CASGRGRPYEQYF. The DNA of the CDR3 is TGTGCCAGCGGCAGGGGGCGCCCCTACGAGCAGTACTTC.

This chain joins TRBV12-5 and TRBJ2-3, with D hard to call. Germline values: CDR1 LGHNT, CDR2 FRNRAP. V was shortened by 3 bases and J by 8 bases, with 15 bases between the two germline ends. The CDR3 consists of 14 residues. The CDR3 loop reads CASGFPLGTTTQYF. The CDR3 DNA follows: TGTGCTAGTGGTTTTCCCTTAGGCACTACTACGCAGTATTTT.

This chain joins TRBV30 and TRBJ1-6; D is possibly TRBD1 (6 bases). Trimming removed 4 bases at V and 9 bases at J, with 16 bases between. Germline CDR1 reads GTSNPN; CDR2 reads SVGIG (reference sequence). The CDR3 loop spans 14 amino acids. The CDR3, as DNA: TGTGCCTGGAACCAAGGGACACTTACTTCACCCCTCCACTTT. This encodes CAWNQGTLTSPLHF.

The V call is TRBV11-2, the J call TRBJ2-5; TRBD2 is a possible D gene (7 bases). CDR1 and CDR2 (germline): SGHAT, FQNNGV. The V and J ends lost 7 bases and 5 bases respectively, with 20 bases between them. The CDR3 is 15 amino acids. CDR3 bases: TGTGCCAGCAACTATCCCGAGGGGGGGCTGGAGACCCAGTACTTC. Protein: CASNYPEGGLETQYF.

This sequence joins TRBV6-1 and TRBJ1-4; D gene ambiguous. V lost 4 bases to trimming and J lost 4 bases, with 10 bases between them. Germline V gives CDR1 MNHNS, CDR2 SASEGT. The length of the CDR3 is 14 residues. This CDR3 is CASSVRHVNEKLFF. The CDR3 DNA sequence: TGTGCCAGCAGTGTCCGACACGTTAATGAAAAACTGTTTTTT.

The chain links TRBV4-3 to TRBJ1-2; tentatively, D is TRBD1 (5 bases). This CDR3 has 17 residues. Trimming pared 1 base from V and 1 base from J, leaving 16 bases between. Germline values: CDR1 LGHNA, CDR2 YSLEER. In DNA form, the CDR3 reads TGCGCCAGCAGCCAAGTAGCCGGACACGAAATTAACTATGGCTACACCTTC. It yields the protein CASSQVAGHEINYGYTF.

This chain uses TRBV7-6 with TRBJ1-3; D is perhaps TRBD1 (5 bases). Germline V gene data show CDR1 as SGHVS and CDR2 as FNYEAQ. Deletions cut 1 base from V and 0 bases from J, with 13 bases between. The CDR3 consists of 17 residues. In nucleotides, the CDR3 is TGTGCCAGCAGCTTAGAAGACAGTCCCCGCTCTGGAAACACCATATATTTT. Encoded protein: CASSLEDSPRSGNTIYF.

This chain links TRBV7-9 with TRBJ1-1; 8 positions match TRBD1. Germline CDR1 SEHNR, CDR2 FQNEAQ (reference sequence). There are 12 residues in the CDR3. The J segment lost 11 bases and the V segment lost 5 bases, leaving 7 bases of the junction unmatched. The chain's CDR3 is CASSDRGFWAFF. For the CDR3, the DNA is TGTGCCAGCAGCGACAGGGGATTTTGGGCTTTCTTT.